A single sample is the source of the 26 T cell receptor beta chains below, sequenced in a study of monozygotic twins with inflammatory bowel disease. TCRdb re-called the 5' RACE reads and gives one entry per CDR3 protein, without DNA. The table for this sample gives about 450,000 distinct CDR3 sequences. Sequenced: blood. The receptors stem from a human donor with ulcerative colitis or Crohn's disease, or a healthy co-twin of an affected twin (not recorded which).

The rearrangement joins TRBV5-5 to TRBJ1-1. Germline V gene lookup returns CDR1 SGHKS and CDR2 YYEKEE (reference sequence). The CDR3 is made up of 14 amino acids. CDR3: CASSASGTLLEAFF.

CDR3 residues: CASSMFPSGDYNEQFF. The J gene is TRBJ2-1, the V gene TRBV19; TCRdb lists TRBD2, though no DNA is available to test this call. Per the germline V gene, CDR1 is LNHDA and CDR2 is SQIVND (reference sequence). CDR3 length: 16 amino acids.

The rearrangement links TRBV6-5 to TRBJ1-4. The CDR3 sequence is 12 residues long. Germline CDR1 reads MNHEY; CDR2 reads SVGAGI. The CDR3 sequence: CASSYSGEKLFF.

The chain recombines TRBV9 with TRBJ2-5; TCRdb proposes TRBD2, but this gene call is untestable without DNA. Germline V lookup: CDR1 SGDLS, CDR2 YYNGEE. The CDR3 loop spans 14 amino acids. The CDR3 loop reads CASSVDGREQTQYF.

V gene TRBV11-3 combines with J gene TRBJ2-3; TCRdb calls TRBD2, which cannot be checked without DNA. CDR3 length equals 16 residues. Germline CDR1 SGHNT, CDR2 YENEEA. The CDR3 reads CASSPALAGGEDTQYF.

This sequence joins TRBV20-1 and TRBJ1-4. Germline CDR1 and CDR2: DFQATT and SNEGSKA (reference sequence). The CDR3 has 15 residues. The CDR3 spells CSARGMTADREKLFF.

J is TRBJ2-5 and V is TRBV4-3; TCRdb's D gene call, TRBD2, goes unchecked for lack of DNA. Germline V gives CDR1 LGHNA, CDR2 YSLEER. This CDR3 is 14 amino acids long. The CDR3 spells CASSPDGGKETQYF.

The rearrangement joins TRBV3-1 to TRBJ2-3; there is no DNA to check the TCRdb D call of TRBD2. This CDR3 has 16 residues. Germline V CDR1 and CDR2: LGHDT, YNNKEL (reference sequence). The CDR3 is CASSPLAGLYTDTQYF.

The CDR3 sequence is CATSRGNSEETQYF. This chain links TRBV15 with TRBJ2-5; there is no DNA to check the TCRdb D call of TRBD2. Germline CDR1 LNHNV, CDR2 YYDKDF (reference sequence). CDR3 length: 14 residues. Filled out from reference TRBV15 and TRBJ2-5, the complete variable domain reads DAMVIQNPRYQVTQFGKPVTLSCSQTLNHNVMYWYQQKSSQAPKLLFHYYDKDFNNEADTPDNFQSRRPNTSFCFLDIRSPGLGDTAMYLCATSRGNSEETQYFGPGTRLLVL.

The chain couples TRBV12-3 or TRBV12-4 to TRBJ1-1; TCRdb gives TRBD1 as the D gene, but with no DNA this cannot be confirmed. CDR3 length: 17 amino acids. CDR3 loop: CASRQPWTGGVDAEAFF.

V is TRBV7-2 and J is TRBJ2-1; TCRdb outputs TRBD2, but without DNA this stays unchecked. There are 16 residues in the CDR3. In germline, CDR1 is SGHTA, CDR2 FQGNSA. CDR3 sequence reads: CASSLGLAGFWYEQFF.

V and J are TRBV2 and TRBJ2-3; without DNA, the TCRdb call of TRBD1 cannot be checked. The CDR3 spans 16 residues. In germline, CDR1 is SNHLY, CDR2 FYNNEI. The CDR3 loop is CASKRGSGGARDTQYF.

The chain carries TRBV12-3 or TRBV12-4 and TRBJ2-2. The CDR3 covers 12 residues. The CDR3 here is CASTEYTGELFF.

This chain links TRBV2 with TRBJ1-1. There are 16 residues in the CDR3. Germline CDR1 SNHLY, CDR2 FYNNEI. The CDR3 reads CASSELQTQIGTEAFF.

The genes are TRBV20-1 and TRBJ1-1. Germline V gene lookup returns CDR1 DFQATT and CDR2 SNEGSKA (reference sequence). The CDR3 spans 15 residues. The CDR3 protein is CSARRAASQNTEAFF.

The V call is TRBV7-7, the J call TRBJ1-3. CDR3 length equals 13 residues. The germline V gene encodes CDR1 SSHAT and CDR2 FNYEAQ (reference sequence). The CDR3 here is CASSDGVGNTIYF.

The CDR3 protein is CSARVREDEQYF. V is TRBV20-1 and J is TRBJ2-7. The length of the CDR3 is 12 residues. Germline CDR1 is DFQATT and CDR2 is SNEGSKA (reference sequence).

The chain couples TRBV19 to TRBJ1-1; TCRdb designates TRBD1, a call that cannot be tested without DNA. Per germline, CDR1 LNHDA and CDR2 SQIVND (reference sequence). The CDR3 runs 13 residues. This CDR3 reads CAISHAGGTEAFF.

This rearrangement joins TRBV20-1 to TRBJ1-5; TCRdb proposes TRBD1, but this gene call is untestable without DNA. Germline loops: CDR1 DFQATT, CDR2 SNEGSKA (reference sequence). This CDR3 has 15 amino acids. The CDR3: CSASPGGGSNQPQHF.

The rearrangement uses TRBV18 and TRBJ2-5. Germline V gene sequence: CDR1 KGHSH, CDR2 LQKENI. CDR3 size: 12 residues. CDR3 region: CASSPYQETQYF.

The rearrangement uses TRBV6-5 and TRBJ1-3; TCRdb outputs TRBD1, but without DNA this stays unchecked. The CDR3 is 14 amino acids. From germline, CDR1 is MNHEY and CDR2 SVGAGI. CDR3 sequence: CASSYSGAGNTIYF.

The CDR3 sequence: CASSFWVAGTYEQYF. The V call is TRBV12-3 or TRBV12-4, the J call TRBJ2-7; lacking DNA, the TRBD2 call made by TCRdb goes unchecked. The CDR3 length is 15 residues.

The rearrangement joins TRBV12-3 or TRBV12-4 to TRBJ1-5; with no DNA, the TCRdb D assignment of TRBD1 cannot be verified. The CDR3 is made up of 14 amino acids. The chain's CDR3 is CASSPGQVNQPQHF.

V gene TRBV29-1 combines with J gene TRBJ1-2; TCRdb's D call of TRBD1 is untestable without DNA. The CDR3 has 12 residues. Germline loops: CDR1 SQVTM, CDR2 ANQGSEA. The CDR3 reads CSVGQGAYGYTF.

The chain is built from TRBV20-1 and TRBJ1-2; absent DNA, TCRdb's TRBD1 call cannot be checked. The CDR3 contains 15 residues. Germline V gene lookup returns CDR1 DFQATT and CDR2 SNEGSKA (reference sequence). The CDR3 spells CSAPRGQHPYYGYTF.

The chain carries TRBV18 and TRBJ2-1; absent DNA, TCRdb's TRBD1 call cannot be checked. Germline loops: CDR1 KGHSH, CDR2 LQKENI. The CDR3 is 15 residues long. The CDR3 sequence: CASSVDRVSYNEQFF. Full variable domain (rest looked up from reference TRBV18 and TRBJ2-1): NAGVMQNPRHLVRRRGQEARLRCSPMKGHSHVYWYRQLPEEGLKFMVYLQKENIIDESGMPKERFSAEFPKEGPSILRIQQVVRGDSAAYFCASSVDRVSYNEQFFGPGTRLTVL.